The 19 T cell receptor beta chains presented below share a single source sample, sequenced in a study of T cell clones after liver transplantation. Measured with immunoSEQ multiplex PCR; TCRdb has only the in-frame clones, and not every one. Of tens of thousands of clones listed, 75% to 90% were seen once; the top ten hold 0.65% to 0.85%. Sequencing used CD4+ T cells from blood, obtained 12 months after liver transplant. Source of these receptors: a human patient who received a liver transplant. The graft donor may account for some of the T cells.

The V and J genes are TRBV6-5 and TRBJ2-7; 8 positions agree with TRBD1. V was pared by 4 bases and J by 6 bases, with 5 bases of the junction left unmatched. Germline V gene data show CDR1 as MNHEY and CDR2 as SVGAGI. The CDR3 has 13 residues. This CDR3 is CASSSGQVGEQYF. The DNA of the CDR3 is TGTGCCAGCAGTTCGGGACAGGTAGGCGAGCAGTACTTC.

This clone has only a few counts. The V call is TRBV2, the J call TRBJ1-5; D call uncertain. Trimming took off 7 bases at V and 6 bases at J, with 13 bases between the two ends. The germline gives CDR1 SNHLY, CDR2 FYNNEI. The CDR3 has 13 residues. The CDR3 DNA is TGTGCCAGCACTTCCAGAGTGGTTCAGCCCCAGCATTTT. It specifies CASTSRVVQPQHF.

The V call is TRBV5-1, the J call TRBJ1-1, with 8 bases matching TRBD1. J was trimmed by 1 base and V by 4 bases; bases with no gene match: 6. This CDR3 contains 15 residues. Germline V gene data show CDR1 as SGHRS and CDR2 as YFSETQ. CDR3 region: CASSITTGANTEAFF. CDR3 bases: TGCGCCAGCAGCATAACGACAGGGGCGAACACTGAAGCTTTCTTT.

The rearrangement links TRBV28 to TRBJ1-2; D gene uncertain. The germline gives CDR1 MDHEN, CDR2 SYDVKM. The CDR3 is 12 residues long. Trimming removed 3 bases from V and 6 bases from J, with 8 bases in between. CDR3 region: CASSFRRNGYTF. Here the CDR3 DNA reads TGTGCCAGCAGTTTTCGACGGAATGGCTACACCTTC.

This clone was found a few times. The chain uses TRBV4-3 and TRBJ2-1; D is unresolved. Germline CDR1 reads LGHNA; CDR2 reads YSLEER. This CDR3 contains 16 residues. Trimming stripped 1 base from V and 0 bases from J, with 10 bases between. The CDR3 spells CASSQAVTRSYNEQFF. The CDR3 region has the DNA TGCGCCAGCAGCCAAGCGGTGACTCGCTCCTACAATGAGCAGTTCTTC.

The J gene is TRBJ2-2, the V gene TRBV18; 7 positions agree with TRBD1. CDR3 size: 15 residues. Germline values: CDR1 KGHSH, CDR2 LQKENI. Losses at the gene ends were 3 bases for V and 5 bases for J; bases not matched to a gene: 6. CDR3 amino acids: CASSPRQGSTGELFF. CDR3 nucleotide sequence: TGTGCCAGCTCACCCCGACAGGGAAGTACCGGGGAGCTGTTTTTT.

The chain uses TRBV2 and TRBJ1-4, with 7 bases fitting TRBD1. Germline trimming cut 2 bases from V and 8 bases from J; bases unmatched to any gene: 11. Germline values: CDR1 SNHLY, CDR2 FYNNEI. This CDR3 region has 16 residues. CDR3 coding DNA: TGTGCCAGCAGTGAAACCTACAGGGGAACGTGGGAAAAACTGTTTTTT. The encoded protein is CASSETYRGTWEKLFF.

The chain combines TRBV19 with TRBJ1-5; TRBD1 is a possible D gene (6 bases). Trimming stripped 5 bases from V and 4 bases from J, with 9 bases between. The CDR3 totals 13 residues. Germline-derived CDR1 and CDR2 are LNHDA and SQIVND (reference sequence). The CDR3 DNA sequence: TGTGCCAGTAGTCCACAGGGAAATCAGCCCCAGCATTTT. It yields the protein CASSPQGNQPQHF.

The chain couples TRBV9 to TRBJ2-1; 10 bases match TRBD2. This CDR3 has 17 residues. Germline V gene sequence: CDR1 SGDLS, CDR2 YYNGEE. The junction had 8 bases not matched to a gene; V was cut back by 4 bases and J by 1 base. CDR3 protein: CASSPSWTSGSYNEQFF. The CDR3, as DNA: TGTGCCAGCAGCCCCTCGTGGACTAGCGGTTCCTACAATGAGCAGTTCTTC.

The V call is TRBV6-1, the J call TRBJ2-1, with TRBD1 identical over 9 bases. The V and J ends lost 2 bases and 0 bases, in that order; junction bases with no gene match: 2. Germline V gene lookup returns CDR1 MNHNS and CDR2 SASEGT. CDR3 length equals 16 residues. As DNA, the CDR3 is TGTGCCAGCAGTGAACGGACAGGGGCCTCCTACAATGAGCAGTTCTTC. Translation: CASSERTGASYNEQFF.

The rearrangement links TRBV20-1 to TRBJ2-1, with no clear D. The V end lost 7 bases, the J end lost 6 bases, and 7 bases lay between the germline ends. Germline V gives CDR1 DFQATT, CDR2 SNEGSKA (reference sequence). CDR3 length: 10 amino acids. CDR3 DNA sequence: TGCAGTGGGATGGGCAATGAGCAGTTCTTC. This encodes CSGMGNEQFF.

Concerning this clone: At one end the junction does not follow the germline gene, possibly because of a read error. The sample carries other DNA sequences with the same CDR3. The chain joins TRBV30 to TRBJ2-3; TRBD1 agrees at 7 bases. Looked up from germline, CDR1 is GTSNPN and CDR2 is SVGIG (reference sequence). The CDR3 covers 16 residues. This CDR3 reads CAWSIEGQSSTDTQYF. CDR3 sequence (DNA): TGTGCTTGGAGTATCGAGGGACAGTCTAGCACAGATACGCAGTATTTT.

This clone showed up just once. This chain links TRBV19 with TRBJ1-1; D is possibly TRBD1 (5 bases). The germline V gene encodes CDR1 LNHDA and CDR2 SQIVND (reference sequence). This CDR3 contains 13 residues. V gave up 4 bases and J gave up 11 bases, with 17 bases separating them. The CDR3 here is CASSTRDGRKAFF. In nucleotides, the CDR3 is TGTGCCAGTAGTACTCGGGACGGCAGAAAGGCTTTCTTT. Together with reference TRBV19 and TRBJ1-1, the CDR3 gives the full variable domain: DGGITQSPKYLFRKEGQNVTLSCEQNLNHDAMYWYRQDPGQGLRLIYYSQIVNDFQKGDIAEGYSVSREKKESFPLTVTSAQKNPTAFYLCASSTRDGRKAFFGQGTRLTVV.

This sequence joins TRBV6-6 and TRBJ2-5; maybe TRBD2 (5 bases). This CDR3 contains 12 residues. Per the germline V gene, CDR1 is MNHNY and CDR2 is SVGAGI (reference sequence). Trimming stripped 5 bases from V and 4 bases from J, with 8 bases between. The CDR3 bases are TGTGCCAGCAGTCCCGGGGTAGAGACCCAGTACTTC. The encoded protein is CASSPGVETQYF.

This chain uses TRBV28 with TRBJ2-7; D is perhaps TRBD1 (5 bases). This CDR3 comprises 14 residues. Trimming took 6 bases from V and 0 from J, leaving 12 bases between them. Germline lookup yields CDR1 MDHEN and CDR2 SYDVKM. Here the CDR3 reads CASRPTGSSYEQYF. The CDR3 region has the DNA TGTGCCAGCAGGCCCACAGGTAGCTCCTACGAGCAGTACTTC.

This chain uses TRBV10-1 with TRBJ2-1; D may be TRBD2 (5 bases). V shed 3 bases and J shed 1 base, with 10 bases lying between them. The germline gives CDR1 WNHNN, CDR2 SYGVQD (reference sequence). The CDR3 covers 15 residues. The CDR3, as DNA: TGCGCCAGCAGTGACGGGGTAAGGTCCTACAATGAGCAGTTCTTC. This encodes CASSDGVRSYNEQFF.

The rearrangement links TRBV30 to TRBJ2-5, with TRBD2 matching 10 bases. Germline CDR1 GTSNPN, CDR2 SVGIG (reference sequence). The CDR3 runs to 14 residues. V dropped 5 bases and J dropped 7; count of bases not matched to a gene: 10. The CDR3 spells CAWGLAGVLGTQYF. The CDR3 DNA reads TGTGCCTGGGGTCTAGCGGGAGTGTTGGGGACCCAGTACTTC.

This clone was recorded a few times. The rearrangement uses TRBV2 and TRBJ2-2, with D possibly TRBD1 on 5 matching bases. With 4 bases removed from V and 4 bases from J, the gap between germline ends came to 7 bases. CDR1 is SNHLY and CDR2 is FYNNEI in the germline V gene. CDR3 length equals 13 residues. CDR3 in amino acids: CASSARVTGELFF. CDR3 sequence (DNA): TGTGCCAGCAGTGCCAGGGTCACCGGGGAGCTGTTTTTT.

This clone has ten or more counts. V usage is TRBV5-1 and J usage is TRBJ2-7, with a tentative D call TRBD2 (5 bases). There are 14 residues in the CDR3. The germline V gene has CDR1 SGHRS and CDR2 YFSETQ. V lost 0 bases to trimming and J lost 3 bases, with 10 bases between them. CDR3 nucleotide sequence: TGCGCCAGCAGCTTGGACGACGGACTCTACGAGCAGTACTTC. Encoded protein: CASSLDDGLYEQYF. The full variable domain, completed using reference TRBV5-1 and TRBJ2-7, is KAGVTQTPRYLIKTRGQQVTLSCSPISGHRSVSWYQQTPGQGLQFLFEYFSETQRNKGNFPGRFSGRQFSNSRSEMNVSTLELGDSALYLCASSLDDGLYEQYFGPGTRLTVT.